This T cell receptor (beta chain) was recovered during a study of graft-versus-host responses after intestinal transplantation. Study-level information: The recipients all started with anti-thymocyte globulin induction and then took tacrolimus and steroids for around three years.

Graft tissue processing released intraepithelial and lamina propria lymphocytes. Assay used: immunoSEQ multiplex PCR; TCRdb lists only in-frame clones, some missing. Here the sample spans more than 13,000 clones, around two thirds being singletons. V was shortened by 5 bases and J by 4 bases, with 20 bases between the two germline ends. In germline, CDR1 is MNHEY, CDR2 SMNVEV (reference sequence). This CDR3 is built from 16 residues. The chain couples TRBV27 to TRBJ1-1, with D possibly TRBD1 on 5 matching bases. The receptor was derived from a human patient who received an intestinal transplant, so some T cells may come from the graft donor. This material consisted of ileum tissue, taken 650 to 700 days after intestinal transplantation. The CDR3 nucleotides read TGTGCCAGCAGTCCTAGGACACCCCCATATCCCACTGAAGCTTTCTTT. It is translated as CASSPRTPPYPTEAFF.